The 10 T cell receptor beta chains given below trace back to one sample, sequenced in a study of early T cells in non-severe SARS-CoV-2 infection. TCRdb re-analysed the 5' RACE reads in MiXCR, keeping a single row per CDR3 protein. The sample shows under 45,000 distinct CDR3 sequences, roughly 7.9% of them seen only once. Sequencing was performed on whole blood, taken at baseline. Source of these receptors: an adult who was a healthcare worker with PCR-confirmed SARS-CoV-2 infection or an uninfected control (not recorded which).

The chain links TRBV5-5 to TRBJ2-1; 10 bases are shared with TRBD2. Germline V CDR1 and CDR2: SGHKS, YYEKEE (reference sequence). V trimming: 4 bases; J trimming: 3 bases; junction bases outside the gene matches: 10. The CDR3 is 17 amino acids. The CDR3 protein is CASSVMDSGGFYNEQFF. The CDR3 bases are TGTGCCAGCAGCGTAATGGATAGCGGGGGGTTCTACAATGAGCAGTTCTTC.

This clonotype was seen more than once but under ten times. The rearrangement joins TRBV4-1 to TRBJ2-7, with 7 bases that match TRBD2. Germline-derived CDR1 and CDR2 are MGHRA and YSYEKL. This CDR3 has 15 residues. The V gene end was trimmed by 2 bases and the J gene end by 2 bases; junction bases not matched to a gene: 6. The CDR3 bases are TGCGCCAGCAGCCAAAACGCGGGGGTGCCCTACGAGCAGTACTTC. This gives the protein CASSQNAGVPYEQYF.

In this sample, this clonotype turned up a few times. The chain couples TRBV6-5 to TRBJ2-7, with TRBD1 matching over 7 bases. Germline V gene sequence: CDR1 MNHEY, CDR2 SVGAGI. V dropped 0 bases and J dropped 3; count of bases not matched to a gene: 5. There are 15 residues in the CDR3. This chain's CDR3 is CASSYSRPGGYEQYF. The DNA of the CDR3 is TGTGCCAGCAGTTACTCGCGCCCAGGGGGCTACGAGCAGTACTTC.

This clonotype was detected ten times or more. V and J are TRBV6-1 and TRBJ2-5; D remains ambiguous. Germline V lookup: CDR1 MNHNS, CDR2 SASEGT. V gave up 5 bases and J gave up 2 bases, with 15 bases separating them. This CDR3 is 15 amino acids long. This CDR3 is CASSSKSTEQETQYF. CDR3 sequence (DNA): TGTGCCAGCAGTTCAAAGAGCACGGAACAAGAGACCCAGTACTTC.

This clonotype has only a few counts. The chain combines TRBV5-1 with TRBJ1-2, with TRBD1 identical over 9 bases. After removal of 3 bases from V and 4 bases from J, the junction contained 4 bases not matched to a gene. The CDR3 extends over 14 amino acids. Germline-derived CDR1 and CDR2 are SGHRS and YFSETQ. DNA for the CDR3: TGCGCCAGCAGCTCCACAGGGGGCGGCTATGGCTACACCTTC. Translation gives CASSSTGGGYGYTF.

This clonotype has more than one count but fewer than ten. This chain links TRBV6-4 with TRBJ2-3; D remains ambiguous. Germline CDR1 reads MRHNA; CDR2 reads SNTAGT. Trimming cost V 6 bases and J 0 bases, with 16 bases left between them. This CDR3 has 16 residues. The CDR3 reads CASSPGGPGSTDTQYF. The CDR3 DNA reads as TGTGCCAGCAGCCCGGGCGGTCCTGGTAGCACAGATACGCAGTATTTT.

This clonotype was counted at least ten times. The CDR3 reads CSVEEGQGVGNTEAFF. The DNA of the CDR3 is TGCAGCGTTGAAGAAGGGCAGGGGGTTGGGAACACTGAAGCTTTCTTT. The rearrangement links TRBV29-1 to TRBJ1-1, with 7 positions matching TRBD1. CDR3 length: 16 residues. Looked up from germline, CDR1 is SQVTM and CDR2 is ANQGSEA. J was trimmed by 1 base and V by 0 bases; bases with no gene match: 8.

This sequence joins TRBV29-1 and TRBJ2-5, with D possibly TRBD2 on 5 matching bases. CDR1 SQVTM and CDR2 ANQGSEA come from the germline V gene. The CDR3 spans 15 residues. Trimming took 4 bases from V and 1 from J, leaving 16 bases between them. The CDR3 DNA follows: TGCAGCGTTGGAATCAACGGGATGGGCCAAGAGACCCAGTACTTC. Translated: CSVGINGMGQETQYF.

This clonotype has ten or more counts. The chain joins TRBV7-6 to TRBJ2-3; D is unclear. The CDR3 has 17 residues. Trimming cost V 1 base and J 5 bases, with 19 bases left between them. Germline V gene lookup returns CDR1 SGHVS and CDR2 FNYEAQ. In DNA, the CDR3 is TGTGCCAGCAGCTTAGGGGTGGGATACGGATTAAAAGATACGCAGTATTTT. Translated, it gives CASSLGVGYGLKDTQYF. Together with reference TRBV7-6 and TRBJ2-3, the CDR3 gives the full variable domain: GAGVSQSPRYKVTKRGQDVALRCDPISGHVSLYWYRQALGQGPEFLTYFNYEAQQDKSGLPNDRFSAERPEGSISTLTIQRTEQRDSAMYRCASSLGVGYGLKDTQYFGPGTRLTVL.

This CDR3 reads CASSSWAGLYGYTF. CDR3 sequence (DNA): TGTGCCAGCAGTTCCTGGGCAGGCCTCTATGGCTACACCTTC. The chain has TRBV28 and TRBJ1-2, with D uncertain. The CDR3 has 14 amino acids. Trimming stripped 4 bases from V and 4 bases from J, with 13 bases between. CDR1 is MDHEN and CDR2 is SYDVKM in the germline V gene.